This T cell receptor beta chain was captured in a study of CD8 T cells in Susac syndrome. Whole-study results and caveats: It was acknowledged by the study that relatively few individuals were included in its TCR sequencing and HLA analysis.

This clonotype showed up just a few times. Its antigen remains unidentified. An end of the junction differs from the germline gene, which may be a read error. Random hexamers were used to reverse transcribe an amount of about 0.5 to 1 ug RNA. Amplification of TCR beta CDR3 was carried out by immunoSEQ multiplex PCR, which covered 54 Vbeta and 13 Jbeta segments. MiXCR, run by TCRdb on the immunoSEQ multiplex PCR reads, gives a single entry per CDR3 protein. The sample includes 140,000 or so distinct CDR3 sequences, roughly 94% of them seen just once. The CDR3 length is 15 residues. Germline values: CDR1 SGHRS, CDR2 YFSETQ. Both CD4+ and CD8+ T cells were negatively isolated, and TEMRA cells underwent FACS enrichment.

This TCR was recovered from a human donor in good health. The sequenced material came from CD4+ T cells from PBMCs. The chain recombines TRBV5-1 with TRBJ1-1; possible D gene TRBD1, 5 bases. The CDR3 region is CASSLAGTLNTEAFF. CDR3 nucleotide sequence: TGTGCCAGCAGCTTGGCCGGGACGTTGAACACTGAAGCTTTCTTT.